This T cell receptor beta chain was captured in a study of cytomegalovirus exposure and HLA in healthy donors. In the study overall: In an earlier analysis, around 100 million unique TCR beta sequences were found from some 170 million T cells.

Study-level points and caveats: Productive rates of about 87% or about 30% were seen for most TCR beta V segments in an earlier analysis. Reports state that TCR beta sequences accurately predicted most subjects' HLA-A and HLA-B alleles.

PCR involved 60 Vbeta and 13 Jbeta primers. Sequencing used immunoSEQ multiplex PCR; TCRdb keeps in-frame clones, though not all of them. Found here are around 210,000 clones, about 88% of them singletons; the top ten hold roughly 0.26%. As concerns this clone: The antigen is unknown.

Germline V gene lookup returns CDR1 MNHNS and CDR2 SASEGT. The length of the CDR3 is 15 residues. The ends were cut back, 0 bases at V and 7 bases at J, with 13 bases in the middle. The sequencing sample was made of PBMCs. This clonotype originated in a girl aged 2-10 years in good health and CMV-seronegative. The V and J genes are TRBV6-1 and TRBJ1-5; D is perhaps TRBD1 (5 bases). This CDR3 reads CASSEANRLMQPQHF. CDR3 DNA sequence: TGTGCCAGCAGTGAAGCGAACAGGTTAATGCAGCCCCAGCATTTT.